The 27 T cell receptor beta chains in this list originate from one sample, sequenced in a study of a mutant IDH1 vaccine in newly diagnosed glioma. Their recognized antigens are unknown. Indicated time point: week 5, during vaccination. Doses of 300 ug of mutant IDH1 20-mer peptide were given with topical imiquimod. Sequencing was performed with immunoSEQ multiplex PCR; in TCRdb, only in-frame clones are kept and a portion is missing. The sample carries 60,000 or so clones, less than 85% recorded once. This sample comprised PBMCs, obtained from a glioma patient whose treatment included an IDH1 peptide vaccine. Receptor source: a woman younger than 35 with glioma. Some clones in this sample may be carry-over from other donors' samples.

V gene TRBV6-5 combines with J gene TRBJ1-1; D is ambiguous. CDR1 MNHEY and CDR2 SVGAGI come from the germline V gene. V was trimmed by 2 bases and J by 4 bases, leaving 11 bases between them. The CDR3 is 14 residues long. CDR3 loop: CASSYRTAGTEAFF. CDR3 DNA: TGTGCCAGCAGTTACCGGACGGCGGGCACTGAAGCTTTCTTT.

This clone was counted a single time. The rearrangement links TRBV27 to TRBJ1-1; D might be TRBD1 (5 bases). V was cut by 10 bases and J by 4 bases, with 16 bases left in between. This CDR3 is 13 amino acids long. Germline V lookup: CDR1 MNHEY, CDR2 SMNVEV (reference sequence). The CDR3 region is CATHGFGGTEAFF. For the CDR3, the DNA is TGTGCCACACACGGTTTTGGGGGCACTGAAGCTTTCTTT.

This rearrangement joins TRBV30 to TRBJ2-7, with D perhaps TRBD2 (6 bases). Trimming left V 3 bases short and J 4 bases short, with 7 bases between. CDR3 size: 11 residues. CDR1 GTSNPN and CDR2 SVGIG come from the germline V gene (reference sequence). The CDR3 DNA reads TGTGCCTGGAGGCGGGAATACGAGCAGTACTTC. Translating gives CAWRREYEQYF.

The V gene is TRBV30, the J gene TRBJ2-5; 7 bases line up with TRBD1. The CDR3 consists of 14 residues. Trimming removed 1 base from V and 2 bases from J; junction bases left unmatched: 4. Germline V CDR1 and CDR2: GTSNPN, SVGIG (reference sequence). CDR3 in DNA: TGTGCCTGGAGTGACGGGACAGCTCAAGAGACCCAGTACTTC. Amino acids: CAWSDGTAQETQYF.

This clone was detected a few times. J is TRBJ2-5 and V is TRBV10-2, with D possibly TRBD1 on 6 matching bases. Per germline, CDR1 WSHSY and CDR2 SAAADI. The CDR3 sequence is 14 residues long. V shed 5 bases and J shed 5 bases, with 15 bases lying between them. The CDR3 spells CASSRDNTRETQYF. The CDR3 DNA is TGCGCCAGCAGTAGGGACAACACACGGGAGACCCAGTACTTC.

The gene calls are TRBV5-6 and TRBJ2-3; TRBD2 matches 15 bases. Unmatched junction bases numbered 9, after V lost 4 bases and J lost 6 bases. Germline CDR1 and CDR2: SGHDT and YYEEEE. This CDR3 comprises 17 residues. DNA of the CDR3: TGTGCCAGCAGCACACCGGGACTAGCGGGGGGAGCCGATACGCAGTATTTT. This translates into CASSTPGLAGGADTQYF.

This clone was recorded a few times. The chain uses TRBV5-1 and TRBJ1-1; D may be TRBD1 (5 bases). CDR1 SGHRS and CDR2 YFSETQ come from the germline V gene. Trimming shortened V by 0 bases and J by 2 bases, and 17 bases separated the two germline ends. The CDR3 is 17 amino acids. This chain's CDR3 is CASSLEGPGTVNTEAFF. The CDR3 bases are TGCGCCAGCAGCTTGGAGGGCCCCGGGACGGTAAACACTGAAGCTTTCTTT.

CDR3 residues: CASSHQTRGTFEQYF. As DNA, the CDR3 is TGCGCCAGCAGCCACCAAACTAGAGGAACGTTCGAGCAGTACTTC. The V gene is TRBV4-1, the J gene TRBJ2-7; TRBD2 is a possible D gene (5 bases). From germline, CDR1 is MGHRA and CDR2 YSYEKL. Trimming pared 3 bases from V and 6 bases from J, leaving 18 bases between. The CDR3 loop spans 15 amino acids.

This chain links TRBV9 with TRBJ2-3, with D possibly TRBD2 on 7 matching bases. The V and J ends lost 0 bases and 3 bases respectively, with 20 bases between them. The CDR3 runs to 18 residues. The germline CDR1 and CDR2 sequences are SGDLS and YYNGEE. In nucleotides, the CDR3 is TGTGCCAGCAGCGTAGAGGGTGGGGGGGCCGTAGGGACAGATACGCAGTATTTT. It is translated as CASSVEGGGAVGTDTQYF.

The chain uses TRBV6-5 and TRBJ1-4; D may be TRBD1 (5 bases). Germline V lookup: CDR1 MNHEY, CDR2 SVGAGI. The CDR3 contains 16 residues. V was clipped by 0 bases and J by 8 bases, with 16 bases between them. CDR3 amino acids: CASSYSRGARLEKLFF. The CDR3 DNA is TGTGCCAGCAGTTACTCCCGAGGGGCGCGTTTGGAAAAACTGTTTTTT.

The CDR3 sequence is CASSSGYSYNEQFF. The DNA of the CDR3 is TGTGCCAGCAGCTCAGGGTACTCCTACAATGAGCAGTTCTTC. The chain recombines TRBV9 with TRBJ2-1; D might be TRBD1 (5 bases). Germline assignment: CDR1 SGDLS and CDR2 YYNGEE. The V gene lost 4 bases and the J gene lost 0 bases, with 8 bases spanning the gap. The CDR3 runs to 14 residues. The complete variable domain, with remaining parts taken from reference TRBV9 and TRBJ2-1, reads DSGVTQTPKHLITATGQRVTLRCSPRSGDLSVYWYQQSLDQGLQFLIQYYNGEERAKGNILERFSAQQFPDLHSELNLSSLELGDSALYFCASSSGYSYNEQFFGPGTRLTVL.

The V gene is TRBV10-1, the J gene TRBJ2-7, with 9 bases lining up with TRBD1. V shed 6 bases and J 1 base; nucleotides not matched to a gene: 4. The CDR3 has 14 residues. From germline, CDR1 is WNHNN and CDR2 SYGVQD (reference sequence). In DNA, the CDR3 is TGCGCCAGCAGGGTGGGGACAGGGTCCTACGAGCAGTACTTC. This encodes CASRVGTGSYEQYF.

V and J are TRBV7-2 and TRBJ2-7; D is undetermined. V lost 5 bases and J 0 bases, leaving 11 bases between the germline ends. In germline, CDR1 is SGHTA, CDR2 FQGNSA. The CDR3 has 14 residues. The CDR3 protein is CASSARTLSYEQYF. CDR3 bases: TGTGCCAGCAGCGCAAGGACCCTCTCCTACGAGCAGTACTTC.

The V and J genes are TRBV30 and TRBJ2-3; D is unresolved. The ends were cut back, 0 bases at V and 2 bases at J, with 9 bases in the middle. The CDR3 extends over 14 amino acids. CDR1 is GTSNPN, CDR2 SVGIG, per germline (reference sequence). The CDR3 loop reads CAWSVGSFTDTQYF. CDR3 DNA: TGTGCCTGGAGTGTGGGGTCTTTCACAGATACGCAGTATTTT.

This chain links TRBV5-6 with TRBJ1-2; no firm D call. The CDR3 length is 14 residues. In germline, CDR1 is SGHDT, CDR2 YYEEEE. Trimming took 1 base from V and 4 from J, leaving 11 bases between them. CDR3 in amino acids: CASSLSQLFYGYTF. CDR3 sequence (DNA): TGTGCCAGCAGCTTGAGTCAGCTTTTCTATGGCTACACCTTC.

This rearrangement joins TRBV13 to TRBJ1-3, with D hard to call. V shed 5 bases and J shed 6 bases, with 11 bases lying between them. This CDR3 comprises 13 residues. Per germline, CDR1 PRHDT and CDR2 FYEKMQ (reference sequence). CDR3 loop: CASSPETANTIYF. In DNA form, the CDR3 reads TGTGCCAGCAGCCCCGAGACGGCAAACACCATATATTTT.

Concerning this clone: One end of the junction varies from germline; a read error may be responsible. The CDR3 sequence is CASGLGTGEKLFF. Here the CDR3 DNA reads TGCGCTAGTGGTCTAGGGACGGGTGAAAAACTGTTTTTT. The chain combines TRBV12-5 with TRBJ1-4, with D perhaps matching TRBD1 (5 bases). CDR1 is LGHNT and CDR2 is FRNRAP in the germline V gene. The CDR3 is 13 residues long. The full variable domain, rest sourced from reference TRBV12-5 and TRBJ1-4, is DARVTQTPRHKVTEMGQEVTMRCQPILGHNTVFWYRQTMMQGLELLAYFRNRAPLDDSGMPKDRFSAEMPDATLATLKIQPSEPRDSAVYFCASGLGTGEKLFFGSGTQLSVL.

The chain links TRBV5-1 to TRBJ2-5; D gene unclear. CDR3 length: 14 amino acids. CDR1 and CDR2 (germline): SGHRS, YFSETQ. V lost 2 bases and J lost 2, with 10 bases in between. CDR3 nucleotides: TGCGCCAGCAGCTTTTCGAGTATTCAAGAGACCCAGTACTTC. Translated, it gives CASSFSSIQETQYF.

The chain carries TRBV25-1 and TRBJ1-4, with TRBD1 matching over 7 bases. The germline CDR1 and CDR2 sequences are MGHDK and SYGVNS. Germline trimming cut 5 bases from V and 5 bases from J; bases unmatched to any gene: 8. CDR3 size: 15 residues. The CDR3 loop reads CASSNTGQMNEKLFF. In DNA form, the CDR3 reads TGTGCCAGCAGTAATACGGGACAGATGAATGAAAAACTGTTTTTT. The full variable domain, rest sourced from reference TRBV25-1 and TRBJ1-4, is EADIYQTPRYLVIGTGKKITLECSQTMGHDKMYWYQQDPGMELHLIHYSYGVNSTEKGDLSSESTVSRIRTEHFPLTLESARPSHTSQYLCASSNTGQMNEKLFFGSGTQLSVL.

V usage is TRBV27 and J usage is TRBJ1-5; no reliable D call. Trimming left V 0 bases short and J 3 bases short, with 9 bases between. Germline CDR1 MNHEY, CDR2 SMNVEV (reference sequence). CDR3 length equals 15 residues. In nucleotides, the CDR3 is TGTGCCAGCAGTTTATCTGGACGGCTCAATCAGCCCCAGCATTTT. It translates to CASSLSGRLNQPQHF.

V and J are TRBV2 and TRBJ1-2, with 8 nucleotides matching TRBD1. This CDR3 spans 13 amino acids. Germline values: CDR1 SNHLY, CDR2 FYNNEI. J was trimmed by 4 bases and V by 5 bases; bases with no gene match: 3. This chain's CDR3 is CASSQGQAYGYTF. CDR3 nucleotide sequence: TGTGCCAGCAGTCAGGGACAGGCCTATGGCTACACCTTC.

This clone is a singleton in its sample. The chain is built from TRBV9 and TRBJ2-1; 12 bases match TRBD2. The V and J ends lost 3 bases and 12 bases, in that order; junction bases with no gene match: 10. CDR1 and CDR2 (germline): SGDLS, YYNGEE. This CDR3 region has 15 residues. The CDR3 DNA follows: TGTGCCAGCAGCGGTCTAGCGGGGGGGGGCGAGATGCAGTTCTTC. Residues: CASSGLAGGGEMQFF.

The chain combines TRBV6-6 with TRBJ1-5, with D tentatively TRBD1 (5 bases). Trimming left V 2 bases short and J 3 bases short, with 11 bases between. Germline values: CDR1 MNHNY, CDR2 SVGAGI (reference sequence). The CDR3 consists of 15 residues. This CDR3 reads CASSYPTGLNQPQHF. CDR3 in DNA: TGTGCCAGCAGTTACCCCACAGGCCTCAATCAGCCCCAGCATTTT.

This clone was counted only a few times. The rearrangement links TRBV5-4 to TRBJ1-1, with no clear D. Per germline, CDR1 SGHNT and CDR2 YYREEE (reference sequence). The CDR3 sequence is 12 residues long. Trimming pared 0 bases from V and 4 bases from J, leaving 4 bases between. CDR3 coding DNA: TGTGCCAGCAGCTTGGACGGCACTGAAGCTTTCTTT. This translates into CASSLDGTEAFF. Full variable domain (missing parts from reference TRBV5-4 and TRBJ1-1): ETGVTQSPTHLIKTRGQQVTLRCSSQSGHNTVSWYQQALGQGPQFIFQYYREEENGRGNFPPRFSGLQFPNYSSELNVNALELDDSALYLCASSLDGTEAFFGQGTRLTVV.

This clone was picked up one time. CDR3 region: CASARRGTANIQYF. The CDR3 nucleotides are TGTGCCAGCGCCCGGCGGGGTACGGCAAACATTCAGTACTTC. The chain couples TRBV28 to TRBJ2-4, with D maybe TRBD2 (6 bases). Looked up from germline, CDR1 is MDHEN and CDR2 is SYDVKM. The germline V and J ends were trimmed by 8 bases and 6 bases, with 17 bases remaining between them. The CDR3 runs 14 residues.

The rearrangement joins TRBV5-1 to TRBJ2-7, with TRBD1 identical over 7 bases. The CDR3 has 14 amino acids. The junction had 4 bases not matched to a gene; V was cut back by 1 base and J by 3 bases. Germline CDR1 SGHRS, CDR2 YFSETQ. CDR3 DNA: TGCGCCAGCAGCTTGATGACAGGGCACTACGAGCAGTACTTC. Translated, it gives CASSLMTGHYEQYF.

The V and J genes are TRBV19 and TRBJ2-5, with D possibly TRBD2 on 7 matching bases. The germline gives CDR1 LNHDA, CDR2 SQIVND (reference sequence). The CDR3 is made up of 11 amino acids. Trimming removed 7 bases at V and 11 bases at J, with 14 bases between. As DNA, the CDR3 is TGTGCCAGTACTTGGGGGCGGGAGCAGTACTTC. Protein product: CASTWGREQYF.